This TCR beta chain derives from a study of siplizumab effects on memory and regulatory T cells. Study-level findings and limits: Suppressive function of proliferating Tregs from siplizumab cultures was not confirmed. Naive T cells looked more diverse than memory cells and looked like major alloresponse contributors. The majority of clones, roughly 80-95% of proliferating CD4+ or CD8+ clones, lacked an assignable naive or memory phenotype.

This clone was recorded only once. Its antigen is still unknown. Per sample, the assay covered roughly 10^5 TCR templates. Method: immunoSEQ multiplex PCR; TCRdb's copy keeps in-frame clones and lacks some. The sample has 70,000 to 100,000 clones, roughly 96% seen once. This CDR3 spans 16 amino acids. Looked up from germline, CDR1 is SGHTA and CDR2 is FQGNSA. V lost 4 bases, J lost 8 bases, and 8 bases stayed unmatched. This clonotype originated in a human donor in good health. This chain joins TRBV7-2 and TRBJ2-3; 14 bases fit TRBD2. Sequences were obtained from naive CD4+ T cells sorted from blood. The CDR3 reads CASSSGLAGGWGTQYF. The DNA for the CDR3 is TGTGCCAGCAGCTCCGGACTAGCGGGGGGATGGGGTACGCAGTATTTT. The full variable domain, in which reference TRBV7-2 and TRBJ2-3 provide the parts outside the CDR3, is GAGVSQSPSNKVTEKGKDVELRCDPISGHTALYWYRQSLGQGLEFLIYFQGNSAPDKSGLPSDRFSAERTGGSVSTLTIQRTQQEDSAVYLCASSSGLAGGWGTQYFGPGTRLTVL.